One and the same sample provided the 8 T cell receptor beta chains below, sequenced in a study of blood T cell repertoires in COVID-19. Repertoires were generated with immunoSEQ multiplex PCR, while TCRdb's copy carries only in-frame clones and drops some. This sample has 150,000 to 200,000 clones, with roughly 88% found just once. What was sequenced was PBMCs or T cells enriched from blood (not recorded which). These receptors all stem from a woman aged 18-30 years who had recovered from COVID-19.

The chain has TRBV9 and TRBJ2-7; D gene ambiguous. Germline CDR1 and CDR2: SGDLS and YYNGEE. The CDR3 covers 15 residues. Trimming shortened V by 0 bases and J by 1 base, and 11 bases separated the two germline ends. CDR3 sequence reads: CASSVAPVESYEQYF. CDR3 nucleotides: TGTGCCAGCAGCGTAGCTCCGGTAGAGTCCTACGAGCAGTACTTC.

The V gene is TRBV24-1, the J gene TRBJ1-4; 7 positions match TRBD1. V dropped 5 bases and J dropped 5; count of bases not matched to a gene: 10. This CDR3 is 16 amino acids long. CDR1 and CDR2 from the germline V gene are KGHDR and SFDVKD. CDR3 protein: CATSGPHRGENEKLFF. As DNA, the CDR3 is TGTGCCACCAGTGGTCCCCACAGGGGAGAGAATGAAAAACTGTTTTTT.

This chain uses TRBV28 with TRBJ2-4; perhaps TRBD1 as D (7 bases). Trimming took off 5 bases at V and 5 bases at J, with 10 bases between the two ends. The CDR3 consists of 13 residues. Germline loops: CDR1 MDHEN, CDR2 SYDVKM. This CDR3 reads CASSPRGENIQYF. The CDR3 DNA follows: TGTGCCAGCAGTCCCAGGGGGGAAAACATTCAGTACTTC. The variable domain in full, with the rest retrieved from reference TRBV28 and TRBJ2-4, is DVKVTQSSRYLVKRTGEKVFLECVQDMDHENMFWYRQDPGLGLRLIYFSYDVKMKEKGDIPEGYSVSREKKERFSLILESASTNQTSMYLCASSPRGENIQYFGAGTRLSVL.

The J gene is TRBJ1-2, the V gene TRBV6-5; D might be TRBD1 (6 bases). This CDR3 has 11 residues. Germline-derived CDR1 and CDR2 are MNHEY and SVGAGI. V was trimmed by 7 bases and J by 5 bases, leaving 8 bases between them. The CDR3 loop is CASTQGYGYTF. The CDR3 DNA sequence: TGTGCCAGCACACAGGGTTATGGCTACACCTTC.

The chain has TRBV7-2 and TRBJ2-3; 8 nucleotides match TRBD2. This CDR3 is 14 amino acids long. Germline values: CDR1 SGHTA, CDR2 FQGNSA. Trimming removed 2 bases from V and 6 bases from J; junction bases left unmatched: 4. Here the CDR3 DNA reads TGTGCCAGCAGCTTACCGGGGGGGTGGGATACGCAGTATTTT. Its translation is CASSLPGGWDTQYF.

The V gene is TRBV27, the J gene TRBJ1-2; tentative D call: TRBD1 (6 bases). Germline assignment: CDR1 MNHEY and CDR2 SMNVEV (reference sequence). The CDR3 has 18 residues. The V end lost 1 base, the J end lost 0 bases, and 18 bases lay between the germline ends. The CDR3 coding sequence is TGTGCCAGCAGTTTATTAGGGGGGGCCCAAGCCACTAACTATGGCTACACCTTC. It translates to CASSLLGGAQATNYGYTF.

The chain has TRBV2 and TRBJ1-4, with 10 nucleotides matching TRBD1. The CDR3 covers 15 residues. J gave up 8 bases and V 6 bases, and 9 bases lay outside the gene matches. CDR1 is SNHLY and CDR2 is FYNNEI in the germline V gene. The CDR3 nucleotides are TGTGCCAGCAGCCAAGGGACAGGGGTGGAAGAAAAACTGTTTTTT. Residues: CASSQGTGVEEKLFF. Full variable domain (rest looked up from reference TRBV2 and TRBJ1-4): EPEVTQTPSHQVTQMGQEVILRCVPISNHLYFYWYRQILGQKVEFLVSFYNNEISEKSEIFDDQFSVERPDGSNFTLKIRSTKLEDSAMYFCASSQGTGVEEKLFFGSGTQLSVL.

V usage is TRBV7-9 and J usage is TRBJ1-4, with D hard to call. The germline gives CDR1 SEHNR, CDR2 FQNEAQ (reference sequence). V lost 5 bases and J 5 bases, leaving 9 bases between the germline ends. The length of the CDR3 is 13 residues. The CDR3, as DNA: TGTGCCAGCAGCGGGTACGGGAATGAAAAACTGTTTTTT. Translated, it gives CASSGYGNEKLFF.